Following are 21 T cell receptor beta chains from one sample sequenced in a study of cytomegalovirus exposure and HLA in healthy donors. The method was immunoSEQ multiplex PCR; TCRdb's version includes in-frame clones alone and lacks a portion of them. The table shows 90,000 to 150,000 clones, with 85% to 90% occurring only once. Input material: PBMCs. All receptors derive from a woman aged 18-30 years in good health and CMV-seropositive.

V and J are TRBV11-2 and TRBJ2-5; D possibly corresponds to TRBD2 (7 bases). The ends were cut back, 4 bases at V and 5 bases at J, with 14 bases in the middle. Germline values: CDR1 SGHAT, CDR2 FQNNGV. The CDR3 contains 14 residues. The DNA for the CDR3 is TGTGCCAGCAGCTGGGGGCCCGGGGGGGAGACCCAGTACTTC. Residues: CASSWGPGGETQYF. The whole variable domain, filled in from reference TRBV11-2 and TRBJ2-5, reads EAGVAQSPRYKIIEKRQSVAFWCNPISGHATLYWYQQILGQGPKLLIQFQNNGVVDDSQLPKDRFSAERLKGVDSTLKIQPAKLEDSAVYLCASSWGPGGETQYFGPGTRLLVL.

The chain is built from TRBV7-3 and TRBJ1-1, with 8 bases lining up with TRBD1. CDR3 size: 18 residues. V lost 5 bases and J lost 0; bases outside the gene matches: 14. Germline V gene lookup returns CDR1 SGHTA and CDR2 FQGTGA. In DNA form, the CDR3 reads TGTGCCAGCAGCAACCCACAGGGGGTACACTCCATGAACACTGAAGCTTTCTTT. This sequence encodes CASSNPQGVHSMNTEAFF.

In this sample, this clone turned up a few times. The J gene is TRBJ2-7, the V gene TRBV7-8, with D possibly TRBD2 on 6 matching bases. This CDR3 contains 18 residues. Germline V gene sequence: CDR1 SGHVS, CDR2 FQNEAQ. Trimming removed 0 bases from V and 6 bases from J, with 24 bases in between. The CDR3 region has the DNA TGTGCCAGCAGCTTAGCGGGAGGAACGTTAGCGGTTTTCGGCGAGCAGTACTTC. Protein sequence: CASSLAGGTLAVFGEQYF.

The chain combines TRBV4-1 with TRBJ1-4; the D is unclear. Deletions cut 8 bases from V and 10 bases from J, with 8 bases between. This CDR3 has 10 residues. Germline V gene data show CDR1 as MGHRA and CDR2 as YSYEKL. The CDR3 DNA is TGCGCCAGCGGACGGGGAAAACTGTTTTTT. It codes for CASGRGKLFF.

The rearrangement links TRBV4-2 to TRBJ2-7; maybe TRBD1 (6 bases). This CDR3 region has 16 residues. With 0 bases removed from V and 1 base from J, the gap between germline ends came to 13 bases. CDR1 is LGHNA and CDR2 is YNFKEQ in the germline V gene. The CDR3 nucleotides read TGTGCCAGCAGCCAAGAGAAACAGGGCCTTTCCTACGAGCAGTACTTC. This sequence encodes CASSQEKQGLSYEQYF.

The CDR3 nucleotides are TGTGCCAGCTCACCTAGCAGGGGCGGACCCACCGGGGAGCTGTTTTTT. Amino acids: CASSPSRGGPTGELFF. The chain uses TRBV18 and TRBJ2-2; D perhaps matches TRBD1 (6 bases). The CDR3 has 16 residues. V was cut by 3 bases and J by 4 bases, with 15 bases left in between. Germline CDR1 and CDR2: KGHSH and LQKENI.

A single count supports this clone. The V and J genes are TRBV6-6 and TRBJ1-3; 8 bases align to TRBD1. Per germline, CDR1 MNHNY and CDR2 SVGAGI (reference sequence). CDR3 length equals 13 residues. Unmatched junction bases numbered 3, after V lost 9 bases and J lost 2 bases. The DNA for the CDR3 is TGTGCCAGTGGACAGGGTCCTGGAAACACCATATATTTT. It encodes CASGQGPGNTIYF.

The chain recombines TRBV5-1 with TRBJ1-4; no definite D call. The CDR3 has 12 residues. Trimming took 6 bases from V and 6 from J, leaving 9 bases between them. CDR1 is SGHRS, CDR2 YFSETQ, per germline. The CDR3 region has the DNA TGCGCCAGCACGGGAGAGGATGAAAAACTGTTTTTT. Its translation: CASTGEDEKLFF.

The CDR3 DNA follows: TGTGCCAGCAGTTACTCCCCGGACAGGGTCCGCGGCTACACCTTC. It yields the protein CASSYSPDRVRGYTF. The chain joins TRBV6-5 to TRBJ1-2, with TRBD1 identical over 8 bases. The CDR3 spans 15 residues. The germline V gene encodes CDR1 MNHEY and CDR2 SVGAGI. J was trimmed by 8 bases and V by 0 bases; bases with no gene match: 8.

V is TRBV19 and J is TRBJ1-5; 10 nucleotides agree with TRBD1. The germline gives CDR1 LNHDA, CDR2 SQIVND (reference sequence). The CDR3 contains 14 residues. J lost 6 bases, V lost 6 bases, and 5 bases had no gene match. In DNA form, the CDR3 reads TGTGCCAGTAGGCAGACAGGGGGCCTTCAGCCCCAGCATTTT. Translating it yields CASRQTGGLQPQHF.

The chain employs TRBV5-1 and TRBJ2-3; TRBD2 matches at 8 bases. The CDR3 consists of 14 residues. Trimming removed 5 bases from V and 4 bases from J; junction bases left unmatched: 6. Germline CDR1 reads SGHRS; CDR2 reads YFSETQ. In DNA, the CDR3 is TGCGCCAGCAGGCCCGGGAGGGGAGCAGATACGCAGTATTTT. This sequence encodes CASRPGRGADTQYF.

The chain couples TRBV6-6 to TRBJ2-7; D is perhaps TRBD1 (6 bases). From germline, CDR1 is MNHNY and CDR2 SVGAGI (reference sequence). The CDR3 runs 15 residues. Trimming shortened V by 5 bases and J by 7 bases, and 21 bases separated the two germline ends. The CDR3 DNA reads as TGTGCCAGCAGTGGACCCTCAGGGGTTGTGGGAGAGCAGTACTTC. Its translation is CASSGPSGVVGEQYF.

The rearrangement uses TRBV7-3 and TRBJ2-2; no firm D call. This CDR3 is built from 14 residues. V lost 3 bases to trimming and J lost 1 base, with 6 bases between them. CDR1 is SGHTA, CDR2 FQGTGA, per germline. The CDR3 reads CASSLGRNTGELFF. The CDR3 nucleotides are TGTGCCAGCAGCTTGGGCAGGAACACCGGGGAGCTGTTTTTT.

V and J are TRBV7-2 and TRBJ2-7, with D possibly TRBD1 on 5 matching bases. This CDR3 region has 14 residues. CDR1 SGHTA and CDR2 FQGNSA come from the germline V gene. Trimming left V 7 bases short and J 3 bases short, with 16 bases between. CDR3 bases: TGTGCCAGCAACACCCAGGGCTTCGACTACGAGCAGTACTTC. It encodes CASNTQGFDYEQYF. The entire variable domain, with the rest obtained from reference TRBV7-2 and TRBJ2-7, is as follows: GAGVSQSPSNKVTEKGKDVELRCDPISGHTALYWYRQSLGQGLEFLIYFQGNSAPDKSGLPSDRFSAERTGGSVSTLTIQRTQQEDSAVYLCASNTQGFDYEQYFGPGTRLTVT.

The chain links TRBV2 to TRBJ2-2; TRBD1 might be the D (6 bases). The CDR3 is made up of 15 amino acids. CDR1 is SNHLY and CDR2 is FYNNEI in the germline V gene. V dropped 5 bases and J dropped 2 bases, with 12 bases sitting between them. The CDR3: CASSPGHGNTGELFF. The CDR3 region has the DNA TGTGCCAGCAGTCCGGGACACGGAAACACCGGGGAGCTGTTTTTT.

This chain connects TRBV11-2 to TRBJ1-3; D is perhaps TRBD1 (6 bases). The V gene's germline CDR1 is SGHAT and CDR2 FQNNGV. The CDR3 extends over 13 amino acids. V gave up 1 base and J gave up 7 bases, with 8 bases separating them. Here the CDR3 reads CASSLAQGNTIYF. The CDR3 DNA sequence: TGTGCCAGCAGCTTAGCTCAGGGGAACACCATATATTTT.

The V call is TRBV2, the J call TRBJ1-2; D uncertain. The CDR3 consists of 16 residues. The germline CDR1 and CDR2 sequences are SNHLY and FYNNEI. V shed 3 bases and J shed 0 bases, with 14 bases lying between them. CDR3 nucleotides: TGTGCCAGCAGTGAGATCTTCAGTAAAGCTAACTATGGCTACACCTTC. It is translated as CASSEIFSKANYGYTF.

The V gene is TRBV2, the J gene TRBJ1-2; 9 bases fit TRBD1. Germline CDR1 reads SNHLY; CDR2 reads FYNNEI. The CDR3 loop spans 15 amino acids. The ends lost 8 bases at V and 6 bases at J; junction bases unmatched: 13. CDR3 sequence: CASVGARDRVHGYTF. Here the CDR3 DNA reads TGTGCCAGCGTTGGGGCCCGGGACAGGGTCCATGGCTACACCTTC.

The rearrangement joins TRBV6-5 to TRBJ1-1, with D possibly being TRBD1 (6 bases). Germline-derived CDR1 and CDR2 are MNHEY and SVGAGI. Trimming stripped 6 bases from V and 5 bases from J, with 16 bases between. This CDR3 is built from 14 residues. The CDR3 loop is CASSERGKGTEAFF. In DNA form, the CDR3 reads TGTGCCAGCAGCGAAAGGGGGAAAGGTACTGAAGCTTTCTTT.

J is TRBJ2-5 and V is TRBV11-2; TRBD2 aligns across 11 bases. CDR1 is SGHAT and CDR2 is FQNNGV in the germline V gene. The CDR3 loop spans 16 amino acids. V was clipped by 5 bases and J by 5 bases; unmatched bases: 10. The CDR3 reads CASSLGFLAGGETQYF. The CDR3 DNA reads as TGTGCCAGCAGCCTAGGTTTCCTAGCGGGAGGTGAGACCCAGTACTTC.

The chain couples TRBV4-3 to TRBJ1-1; possible D gene TRBD1, 5 bases. This CDR3 has 14 residues. Germline CDR1 reads LGHNA; CDR2 reads YSLEER. Trimming removed 2 bases from V and 6 bases from J, with 13 bases in between. CDR3 nucleotide sequence: TGCGCCAGCAGCCAACAGGGTCGCCGCTCTGAAGCTTTCTTT. It is translated as CASSQQGRRSEAFF.